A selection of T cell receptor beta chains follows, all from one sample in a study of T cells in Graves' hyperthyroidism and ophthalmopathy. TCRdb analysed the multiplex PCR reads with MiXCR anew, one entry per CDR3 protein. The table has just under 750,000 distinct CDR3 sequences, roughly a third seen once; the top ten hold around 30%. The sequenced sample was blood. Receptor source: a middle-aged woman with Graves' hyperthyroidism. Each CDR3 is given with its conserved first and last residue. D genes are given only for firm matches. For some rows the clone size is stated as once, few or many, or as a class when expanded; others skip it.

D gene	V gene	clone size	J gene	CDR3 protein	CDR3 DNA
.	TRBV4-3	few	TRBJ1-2	CASSQDLRDVLNYGYTF	TGCGCCAGCAGCCAAGACTTGAGGGACGTTCTCAACTATGGCTACACCTTC
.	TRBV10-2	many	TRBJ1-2	CASSGTQKEGNYGYTF	TGCGCCAGCAGTGGGACCCAAAAGGAGGGGAACTATGGCTACACCTTC
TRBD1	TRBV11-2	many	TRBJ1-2	CASRQEQGLYGYTF	TGTGCCAGCAGACAAGAACAGGGGCTCTATGGCTACACCTTC
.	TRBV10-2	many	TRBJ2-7	CASSVGEAGPYEQYF	TGCGCCAGCAGTGTCGGGGAAGCAGGACCCTACGAGCAGTACTTC
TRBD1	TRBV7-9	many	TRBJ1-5	CASSPGTGEGQPQHF	TGTGCCAGCAGCCCCGGGACAGGGGAAGGTCAGCCCCAGCATTTT
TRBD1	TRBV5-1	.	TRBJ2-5	CASSEQGAGTGETQYF	TGCGCCAGCAGCGAACAGGGGGCCGGCACCGGGGAGACCCAGTACTTC
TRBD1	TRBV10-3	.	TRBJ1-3	CAIRGGQGVPGNTIYF	TGTGCCATCAGGGGAGGCCAGGGGGTTCCTGGAAACACCATATATTTT
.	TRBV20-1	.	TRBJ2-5	CSAPAPAGETQYF	TGCAGTGCTCCAGCCCCGGCGGGGGAGACCCAGTACTTC
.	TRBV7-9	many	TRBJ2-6	CASSLPGQSGANVLTF	TGTGCCAGCAGCTTACCGGGGCAAAGTGGGGCCAACGTCCTGACTTTC
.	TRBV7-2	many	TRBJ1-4	CASRRLGATNEKLFF	TGTGCCAGCAGGAGGTTGGGTGCAACTAATGAAAAACTGTTTTTT
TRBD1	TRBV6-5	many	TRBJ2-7	CASSYNRGQGHEQYF	TGTGCCAGCAGTTACAACAGGGGACAGGGACACGAGCAGTACTTC
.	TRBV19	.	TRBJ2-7	CASSLDSGTYEQYF	TGTGCCAGTAGTCTCGACAGCGGAACCTACGAGCAGTACTTC
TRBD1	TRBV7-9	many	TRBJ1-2	CASKLTGGYGYTF	TGTGCCAGCAAGTTAACAGGGGGCTATGGCTACACCTTC
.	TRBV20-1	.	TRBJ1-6	CSAPRDSSFGSPPHF	TGCAGTGCCCCCCGGGACTCTTCCTTTGGGTCACCCCCCCACTTT
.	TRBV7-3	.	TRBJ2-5	CASSLAKEETQYF	TGTGCCAGCAGCTTGGCAAAGGAAGAGACCCAGTACTTC
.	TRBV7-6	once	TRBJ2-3	CASSFAGSDTQYF	TGTGCCAGCAGCTTTGCGGGGTCAGATACGCAGTATTTT
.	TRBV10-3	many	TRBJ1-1	CATRLRQGEVLNTEAFF	TGTGCCACCCGCCTCCGGCAGGGCGAGGTCCTGAACACTGAAGCTTTCTTT
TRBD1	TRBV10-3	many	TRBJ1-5	CAISVDRDSQPQHF	TGTGCCATCAGTGTGGACAGGGATTCTCAGCCCCAGCATTTT
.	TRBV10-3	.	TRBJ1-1	CAIRQQGWGTEAFF	TGTGCCATCAGGCAACAGGGATGGGGCACTGAAGCTTTCTTT
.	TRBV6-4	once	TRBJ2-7	CVSSTQGTYEQYF	TGTGTCAGCAGTACACAGGGCACCTACGAGCAGTACTTC
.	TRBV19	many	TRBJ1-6	CASNAAGGNRVNSPLHF	TGTGCCAGTAACGCCGCGGGAGGGAACAGGGTAAATTCACCCCTCCACTTT
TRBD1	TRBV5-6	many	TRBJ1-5	CASSSWDREGQPQHF	TGTGCCAGCAGCTCTTGGGACAGGGAAGGTCAGCCCCAGCATTTT
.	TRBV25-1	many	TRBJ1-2	CASSVLPNYGYTF	TGTGCCAGCAGTGTGTTGCCTAACTATGGCTACACCTTC
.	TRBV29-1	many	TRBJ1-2	CSVDGAPEHRGYTF	TGCAGCGTTGACGGGGCCCCGGAACACAGGGGCTACACCTTC
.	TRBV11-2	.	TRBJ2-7	CASSLVPRAGEQYF	TGTGCCAGCAGCTTAGTACCCAGGGCGGGAGAGCAGTACTTC
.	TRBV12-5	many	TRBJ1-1	CASGLGLNTEAFF	TGTGCTAGTGGTTTGGGCCTGAACACTGAAGCTTTCTTT
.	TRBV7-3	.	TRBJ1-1	CASSLIGSSTPGNTEAFF	TGTGCCAGCAGCTTAATTGGCTCATCGACCCCGGGGAACACTGAAGCTTTCTTT
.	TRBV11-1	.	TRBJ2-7	CASSYASYGGGWSSYEQYF	TGTGCCAGCAGTTACGCTTCCTATGGGGGGGGCTGGAGCTCCTACGAGCAGTACTTC
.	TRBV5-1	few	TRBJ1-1	CASSAYARAGNTEAFF	TGCGCCAGCAGCGCCTACGCCAGGGCGGGGAACACTGAAGCTTTCTTT
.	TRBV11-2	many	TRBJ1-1	CASSLVGEAFF	TGTGCCAGCAGCTTAGTCGGTGAAGCTTTCTTT
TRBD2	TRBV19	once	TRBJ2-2	CASSIGGTSGGHTGELFF	TGTGCCAGTAGTATAGGTGGGACTAGCGGGGGTCACACCGGGGAGCTGTTTTTT
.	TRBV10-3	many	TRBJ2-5	CAIRSGGLWETQYF	TGTGCCATCCGGTCGGGGGGCTTATGGGAGACCCAGTACTTC
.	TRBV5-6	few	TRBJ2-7	CASSLGQPTYEQYF	TGTGCCAGCAGCTTGGGACAGCCCACCTACGAGCAGTACTTC